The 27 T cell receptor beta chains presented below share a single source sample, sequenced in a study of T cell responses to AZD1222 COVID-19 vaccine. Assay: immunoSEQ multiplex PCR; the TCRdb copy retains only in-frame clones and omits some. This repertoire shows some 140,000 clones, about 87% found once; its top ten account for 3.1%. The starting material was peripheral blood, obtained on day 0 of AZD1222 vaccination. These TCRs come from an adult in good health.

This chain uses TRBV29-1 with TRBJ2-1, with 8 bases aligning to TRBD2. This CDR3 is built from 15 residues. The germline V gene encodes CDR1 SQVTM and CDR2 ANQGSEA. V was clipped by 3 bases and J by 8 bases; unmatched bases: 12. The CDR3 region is CSVEFIGAGGYEQFF. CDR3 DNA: TGCAGCGTTGAGTTTATTGGGGCGGGAGGCTATGAGCAGTTCTTC.

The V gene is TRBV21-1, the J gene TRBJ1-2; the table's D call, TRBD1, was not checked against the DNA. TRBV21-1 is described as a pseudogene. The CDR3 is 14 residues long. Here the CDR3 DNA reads TGTGCCAGCAGCAATTCAGGTAGTGGTTATGGCTACACCTTC. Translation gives CASSNSGSGYGYTF.

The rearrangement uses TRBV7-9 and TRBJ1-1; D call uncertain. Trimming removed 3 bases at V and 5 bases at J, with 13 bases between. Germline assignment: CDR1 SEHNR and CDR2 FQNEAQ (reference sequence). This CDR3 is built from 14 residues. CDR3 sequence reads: CASSFSWGTTEAFF. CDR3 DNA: TGTGCCAGCAGCTTTTCTTGGGGAACAACTGAAGCTTTCTTT.

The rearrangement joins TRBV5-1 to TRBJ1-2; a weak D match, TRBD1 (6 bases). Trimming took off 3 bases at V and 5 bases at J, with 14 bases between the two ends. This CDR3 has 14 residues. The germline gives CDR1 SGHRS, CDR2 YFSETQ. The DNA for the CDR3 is TGCGCCAGCAGCTCGCGCCCAGGGGAGTATGGCTACACCTTC. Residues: CASSSRPGEYGYTF.

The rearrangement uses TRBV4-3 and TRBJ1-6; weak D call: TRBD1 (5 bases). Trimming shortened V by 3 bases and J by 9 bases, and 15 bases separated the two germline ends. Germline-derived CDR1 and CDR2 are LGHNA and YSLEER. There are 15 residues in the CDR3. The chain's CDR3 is CASSHSGGTGSPLHF. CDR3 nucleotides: TGCGCCAGCAGCCATTCTGGGGGAACGGGTTCACCCCTCCACTTT.

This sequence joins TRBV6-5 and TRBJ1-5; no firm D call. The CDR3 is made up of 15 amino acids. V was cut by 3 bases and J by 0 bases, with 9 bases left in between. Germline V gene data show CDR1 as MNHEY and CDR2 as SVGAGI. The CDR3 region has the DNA TGTGCCAGCAGTTATTCCGATAATAGCAATCAGCCCCAGCATTTT. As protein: CASSYSDNSNQPQHF.

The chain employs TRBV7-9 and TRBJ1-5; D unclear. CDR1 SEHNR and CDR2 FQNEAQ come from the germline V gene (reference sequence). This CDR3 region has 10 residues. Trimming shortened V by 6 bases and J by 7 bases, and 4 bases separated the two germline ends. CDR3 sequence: CASSGQPQHF. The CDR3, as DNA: TGTGCCAGCAGTGGGCAGCCCCAGCATTTT.

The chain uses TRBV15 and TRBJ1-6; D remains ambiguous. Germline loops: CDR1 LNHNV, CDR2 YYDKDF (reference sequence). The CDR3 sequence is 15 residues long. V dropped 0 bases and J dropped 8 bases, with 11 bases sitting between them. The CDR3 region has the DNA TGTGCCACCAGCAGAGATGGCGGAACGTATTCACCCCTCCACTTT. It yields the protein CATSRDGGTYSPLHF.

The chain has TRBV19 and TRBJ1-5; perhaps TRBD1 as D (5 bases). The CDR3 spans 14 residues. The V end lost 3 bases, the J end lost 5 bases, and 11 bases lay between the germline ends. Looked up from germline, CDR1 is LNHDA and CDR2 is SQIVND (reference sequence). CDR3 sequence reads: CASSIGQGYQPQHF. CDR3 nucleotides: TGTGCCAGTAGTATCGGCCAGGGCTATCAGCCCCAGCATTTT.

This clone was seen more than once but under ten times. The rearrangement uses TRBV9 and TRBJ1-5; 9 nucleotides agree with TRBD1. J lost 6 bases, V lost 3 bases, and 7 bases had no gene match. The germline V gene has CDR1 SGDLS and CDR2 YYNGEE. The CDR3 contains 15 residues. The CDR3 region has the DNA TGTGCCAGCAGCGCCGCCCCGGACAGGGGTCAGCCCCAGCATTTT. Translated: CASSAAPDRGQPQHF.

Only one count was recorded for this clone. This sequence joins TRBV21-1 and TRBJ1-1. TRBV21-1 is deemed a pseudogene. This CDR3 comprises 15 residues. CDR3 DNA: TGTGCCAGCAGCCCCCCTGATCGGGGGCGGGCTGAAGCTTTCTTT. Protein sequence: CASSPPDRGRAEAFF.

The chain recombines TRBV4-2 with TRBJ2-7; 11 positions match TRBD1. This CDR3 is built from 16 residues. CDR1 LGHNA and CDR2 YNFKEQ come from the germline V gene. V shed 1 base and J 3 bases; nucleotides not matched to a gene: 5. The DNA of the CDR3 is TGTGCCAGCAGCCAAGGGGGACAGGGGGGCCACTACGAGCAGTACTTC. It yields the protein CASSQGGQGGHYEQYF.

CDR3 nucleotide sequence: TGTGCCAGCAGCTCAGTCGGGGGGGCTCATCCCAATGAGCAGTTCTTC. Its translation: CASSSVGGAHPNEQFF. The chain has TRBV7-6 and TRBJ2-1, with 8 positions matching TRBD2. The germline V gene encodes CDR1 SGHVS and CDR2 FNYEAQ. The CDR3 is 16 residues long. Trimming at V came to 4 bases and at J to 6 bases, leaving 11 bases not matched to a gene.

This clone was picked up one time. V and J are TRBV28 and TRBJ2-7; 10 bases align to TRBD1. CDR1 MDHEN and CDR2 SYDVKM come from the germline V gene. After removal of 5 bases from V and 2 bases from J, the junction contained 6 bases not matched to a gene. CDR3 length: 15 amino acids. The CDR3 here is CASSEPGQGPYEQYF. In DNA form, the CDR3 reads TGTGCCAGCAGTGAGCCGGGACAGGGGCCCTACGAGCAGTACTTC. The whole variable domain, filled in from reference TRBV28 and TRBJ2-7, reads DVKVTQSSRYLVKRTGEKVFLECVQDMDHENMFWYRQDPGLGLRLIYFSYDVKMKEKGDIPEGYSVSREKKERFSLILESASTNQTSMYLCASSEPGQGPYEQYFGPGTRLTVT.

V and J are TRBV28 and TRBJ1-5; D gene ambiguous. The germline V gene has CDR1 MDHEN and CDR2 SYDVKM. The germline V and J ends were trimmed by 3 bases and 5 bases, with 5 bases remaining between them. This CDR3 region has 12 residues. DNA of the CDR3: TGTGCCAGCAGTTTTATTGATCAGCCCCAGCATTTT. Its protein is CASSFIDQPQHF.

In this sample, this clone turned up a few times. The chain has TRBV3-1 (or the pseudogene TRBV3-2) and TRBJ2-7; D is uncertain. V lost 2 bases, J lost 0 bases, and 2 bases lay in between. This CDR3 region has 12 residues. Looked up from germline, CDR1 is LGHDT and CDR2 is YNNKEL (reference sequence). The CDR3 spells CASSQFSYEQYF. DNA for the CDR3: TGTGCCAGCAGCCAATTCTCCTACGAGCAGTACTTC.

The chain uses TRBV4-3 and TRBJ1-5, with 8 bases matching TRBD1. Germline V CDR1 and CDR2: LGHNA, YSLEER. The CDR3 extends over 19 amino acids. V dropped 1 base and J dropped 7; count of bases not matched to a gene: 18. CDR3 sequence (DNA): TGCGCCAGCAGCCAAGGACCCCGGGACAGGTTCCCGGTCGGGCAGCCCCAGCATTTT. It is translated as CASSQGPRDRFPVGQPQHF.

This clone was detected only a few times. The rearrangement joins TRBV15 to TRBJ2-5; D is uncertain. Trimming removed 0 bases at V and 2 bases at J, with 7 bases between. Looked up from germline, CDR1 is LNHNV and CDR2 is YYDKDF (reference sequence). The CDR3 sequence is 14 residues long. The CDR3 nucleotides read TGTGCCACCAGCAGAGATCCCAAACAAGAGACCCAGTACTTC. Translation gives CATSRDPKQETQYF.

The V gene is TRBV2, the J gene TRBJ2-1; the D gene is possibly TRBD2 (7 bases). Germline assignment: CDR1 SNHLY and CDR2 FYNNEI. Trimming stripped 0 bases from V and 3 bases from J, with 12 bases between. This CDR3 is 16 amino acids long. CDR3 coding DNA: TGTGCCAGCAGTGAAGCTAGGGGGGGGCACTACAATGAGCAGTTCTTC. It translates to CASSEARGGHYNEQFF.

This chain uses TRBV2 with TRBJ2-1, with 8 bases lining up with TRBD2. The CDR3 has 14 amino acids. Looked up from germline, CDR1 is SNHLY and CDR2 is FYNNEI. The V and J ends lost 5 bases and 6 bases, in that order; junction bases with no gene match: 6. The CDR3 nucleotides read TGTGCCAGCAGTCTCCTGACTAGCGCCAATGAGCAGTTCTTC. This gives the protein CASSLLTSANEQFF.

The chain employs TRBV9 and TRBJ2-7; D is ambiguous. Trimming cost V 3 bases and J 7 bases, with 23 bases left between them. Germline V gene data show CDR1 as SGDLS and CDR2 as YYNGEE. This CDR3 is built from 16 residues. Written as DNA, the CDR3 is TGTGCCAGCAGCGGCTTCGGCGGACCCGGAGTTGAAGAGCAGTACTTC. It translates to CASSGFGGPGVEEQYF.

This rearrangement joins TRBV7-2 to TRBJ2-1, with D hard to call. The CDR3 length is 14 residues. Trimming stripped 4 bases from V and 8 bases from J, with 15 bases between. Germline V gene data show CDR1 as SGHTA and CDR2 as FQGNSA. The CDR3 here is CASSSASRVDEQFF. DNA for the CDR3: TGTGCCAGCAGCTCTGCTAGTAGGGTCGATGAGCAGTTCTTC.

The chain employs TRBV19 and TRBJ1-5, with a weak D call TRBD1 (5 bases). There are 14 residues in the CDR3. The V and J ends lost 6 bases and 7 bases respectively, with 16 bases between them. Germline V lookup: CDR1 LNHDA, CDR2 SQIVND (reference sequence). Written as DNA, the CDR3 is TGTGCCAGTAGGATTGGGGCCGGGGGGCAGCCCCAGCATTTT. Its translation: CASRIGAGGQPQHF.

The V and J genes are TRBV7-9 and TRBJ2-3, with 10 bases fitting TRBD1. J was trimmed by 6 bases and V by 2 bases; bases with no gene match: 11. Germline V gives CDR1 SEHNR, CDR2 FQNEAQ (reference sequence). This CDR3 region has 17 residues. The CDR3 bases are TGTGCCAGCAGCTTAACCCGACAGGGGGCGCTAACGGATACGCAGTATTTT. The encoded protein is CASSLTRQGALTDTQYF.

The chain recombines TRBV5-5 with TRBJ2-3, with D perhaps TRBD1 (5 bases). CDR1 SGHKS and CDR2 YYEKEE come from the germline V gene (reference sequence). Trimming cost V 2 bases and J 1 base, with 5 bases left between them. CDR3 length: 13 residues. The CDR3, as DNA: TGTGCCAGCAGCTTAGGGGGCACAGATACGCAGTATTTT. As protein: CASSLGGTDTQYF.

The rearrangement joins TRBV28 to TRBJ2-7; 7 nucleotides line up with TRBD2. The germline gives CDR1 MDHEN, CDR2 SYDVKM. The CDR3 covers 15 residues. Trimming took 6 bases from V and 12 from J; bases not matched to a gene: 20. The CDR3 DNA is TGTGCCAGCAGATCCGGGGGGTCCCCGGGTTTTGAGGGGTACTTC. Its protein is CASRSGGSPGFEGYF. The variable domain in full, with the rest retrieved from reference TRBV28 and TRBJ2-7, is DVKVTQSSRYLVKRTGEKVFLECVQDMDHENMFWYRQDPGLGLRLIYFSYDVKMKEKGDIPEGYSVSREKKERFSLILESASTNQTSMYLCASRSGGSPGFEGYFGPGTRLTVT.

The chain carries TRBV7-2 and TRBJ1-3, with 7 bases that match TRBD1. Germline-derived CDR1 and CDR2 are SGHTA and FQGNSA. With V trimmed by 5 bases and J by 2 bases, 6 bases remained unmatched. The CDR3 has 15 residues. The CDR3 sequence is CASSMRTGAGNTIYF. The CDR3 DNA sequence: TGTGCCAGCAGCATGAGAACAGGGGCTGGAAACACCATATATTTT.